A single sample is the source of the 3 T cell receptor beta chains below, sequenced in a study of blood T cell repertoires in COVID-19. Sequencing used immunoSEQ multiplex PCR; TCRdb keeps in-frame clones, though not all of them. The sample yields about 110,000 clones, roughly four fifths seen once. Source material: peripheral blood. All receptors come from a woman between 55 and 75 years old with acute or convalescent COVID-19.

This clone was counted once. The chain links TRBV11-3 to TRBJ2-1; tentative D call: TRBD2 (6 bases). Germline CDR1 SGHNT, CDR2 YENEEA. The CDR3 has 14 residues. V lost 1 base to trimming and J lost 4 bases, with 8 bases between them. CDR3 loop: CASSLAREYNEQFF. The CDR3 coding sequence is TGTGCCAGCAGCTTAGCTCGGGAGTACAATGAGCAGTTCTTC.

This clone was observed a handful of times. The chain has TRBV29-1 and TRBJ1-1; maybe TRBD1 (5 bases). Germline values: CDR1 SQVTM, CDR2 ANQGSEA. This CDR3 has 11 residues. Between the trimmed V and J ends, which lost 1 base and 7 bases, there was a span of 7 bases. CDR3: CSVEVRVEAFF. CDR3 nucleotide sequence: TGCAGCGTTGAAGTCAGGGTTGAAGCTTTCTTT.

This clone was detected once. The rearrangement joins TRBV3-1 (or the pseudogene TRBV3-2) to TRBJ2-2; D remains unclear. The CDR3 consists of 11 residues. The V and J ends lost 8 bases and 1 base respectively, with 2 bases between them. Germline lookup yields CDR1 LGHDT and CDR2 YNNKEL (reference sequence). The CDR3 sequence: CASRNTGELFF. Here the CDR3 DNA reads TGTGCCAGCCGGAACACCGGGGAGCTGTTTTTT.